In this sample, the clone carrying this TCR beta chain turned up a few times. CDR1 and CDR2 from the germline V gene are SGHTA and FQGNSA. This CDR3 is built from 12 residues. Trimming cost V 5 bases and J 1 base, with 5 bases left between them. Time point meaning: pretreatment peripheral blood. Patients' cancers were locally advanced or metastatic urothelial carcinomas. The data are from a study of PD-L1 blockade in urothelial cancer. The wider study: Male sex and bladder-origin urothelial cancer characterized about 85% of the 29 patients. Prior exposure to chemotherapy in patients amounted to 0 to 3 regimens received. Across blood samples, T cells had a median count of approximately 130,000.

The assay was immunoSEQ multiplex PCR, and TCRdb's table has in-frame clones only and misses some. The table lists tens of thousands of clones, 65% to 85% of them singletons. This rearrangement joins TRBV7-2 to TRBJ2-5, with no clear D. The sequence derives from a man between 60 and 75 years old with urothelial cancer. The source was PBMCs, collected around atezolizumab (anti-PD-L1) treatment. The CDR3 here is CASSPFQETQYF. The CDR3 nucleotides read TGTGCCAGCAGCCCGTTCCAAGAGACCCAGTACTTC. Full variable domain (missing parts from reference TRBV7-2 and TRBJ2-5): GAGVSQSPSNKVTEKGKDVELRCDPISGHTALYWYRQSLGQGLEFLIYFQGNSAPDKSGLPSDRFSAERTGGSVSTLTIQRTQQEDSAVYLCASSPFQETQYFGPGTRLLVL.